The table lists the clone carrying this T cell receptor (beta chain) with many counts. Its antigen remains unknown. The sample is drawn from a study of early T cells in non-severe SARS-CoV-2 infection. Individual cDNA molecules carried attached unique molecular identifiers. TCRdb analysed the 5' RACE reads with MiXCR anew, one entry per CDR3 protein. The sample consists of around 60,000 distinct CDR3 sequences, 13% of them appearing once. Germline CDR1 and CDR2: KGHSH and LQKENI. The CDR3 sequence is 13 residues long. The V and J ends lost 5 bases and 7 bases respectively, with 9 bases between them. Study-level results: Missing private and CD4 specificities, VDJdb matching favored anti-spike CD8 responses.

The receptor was derived from an adult who was a healthcare worker with PCR-confirmed SARS-CoV-2 infection or an uninfected control (not recorded which). The sample consisted of whole blood. This rearrangement joins TRBV18 to TRBJ1-6; D may be TRBD1 (5 bases). The CDR3 sequence: CASSAGGNSPLHF. The CDR3 nucleotides read TGTGCCAGCTCAGCGGGGGGGAATTCACCCCTCCACTTT.